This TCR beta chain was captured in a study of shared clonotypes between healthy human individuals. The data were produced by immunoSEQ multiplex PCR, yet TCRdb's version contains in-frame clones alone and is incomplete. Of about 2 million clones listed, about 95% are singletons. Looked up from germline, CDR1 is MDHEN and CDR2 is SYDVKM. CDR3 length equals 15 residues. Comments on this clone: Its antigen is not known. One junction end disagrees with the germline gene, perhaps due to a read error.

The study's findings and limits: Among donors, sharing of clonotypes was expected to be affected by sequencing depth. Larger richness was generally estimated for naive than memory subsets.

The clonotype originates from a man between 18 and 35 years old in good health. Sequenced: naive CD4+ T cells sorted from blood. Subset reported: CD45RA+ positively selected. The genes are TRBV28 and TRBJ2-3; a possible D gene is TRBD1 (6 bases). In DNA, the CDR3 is TGTGCCAGCAGTTTAGGGCAGGGGCGCACAGATGCGCAGTATTTT. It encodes CASSLGQGRTDAQYF.